A selection of T cell receptor beta chains follows, all from one sample in a study of identical twins. TCRdb processed the 5' RACE reads anew with MiXCR; each CDR3 protein has one entry. This table holds roughly 720,000 distinct CDR3 sequences, roughly 18% found once. These data were also filed under a second study, of T cells expressing NK-cell markers.

The sequenced material came from PBMCs. Receptors were obtained from a woman between 18 and 30 years old in good health. The CDR3 runs from the conserved cysteine through the conserved F or W. A D gene is named only where the DNA matches it firmly. Clone size is stated in some rows and not others, as once, few, many or a class when expanded.

cdr3_length j_call d_call v_call clone_size cdr3_aa cdr3_nt
13 TRBJ1-2 . TRBV5-1 . CASSSDGGWGYTF TGCGCCAGCAGCAGTGACGGGGGCTGGGGCTACACCTTC
17 TRBJ2-1 TRBD2 TRBV11-2 . CASSLYAGGRTYNEQFF TGTGCCAGCAGCTTATACGCGGGAGGCCGCACCTACAATGAGCAGTTCTTC
14 TRBJ1-1 . TRBV7-9 . CASSFEQANTEAFF TGTGCCAGCAGCTTCGAACAGGCGAACACTGAAGCTTTCTTT
16 TRBJ1-3 . TRBV6-5 . CASSYIGEGSGNTIYF TGTGCCAGCAGTTACATCGGGGAAGGTTCAGGAAACACCATATATTTT
14 TRBJ1-6 . TRBV12-3/TRBV12-4 few CASSLGGVRSPLHF TGTGCCAGCAGTTTAGGGGGAGTAAGGTCACCCCTCCACTTT
14 TRBJ1-1 . TRBV14 few CASSLDYTAPGAFF TGTGCCAGCAGCCTAGATTACACCGCCCCGGGAGCTTTCTTT
13 TRBJ2-1 TRBD2 TRBV20-1 . CSARSGSGNEQFF TGCAGTGCTAGAAGCGGGAGTGGCAATGAGCAGTTCTTC
13 TRBJ2-7 . TRBV7-9 few CASSHSGEYEQYF TGTGCCAGCAGCCATTCAGGGGAATACGAGCAGTACTTC
14 TRBJ2-1 . TRBV6-5 . CASSYSVRDNEQFF TGTGCCAGCAGTTACTCGGTACGGGACAATGAGCAGTTCTTC
13 TRBJ1-1 . TRBV7-2 few CASSSYPNTEAFF TGTGCCAGCAGCTCATACCCGAACACTGAAGCTTTCTTT
22 TRBJ2-6 . TRBV6-2/TRBV6-3 few CASRHFQRWAGPRASGANVLTF TGTGCCAGCCGCCACTTCCAAAGGTGGGCGGGACCACGGGCTTCTGGGGCCAACGTCCTGACTTTC
12 TRBJ2-5 . TRBV20-1 few CSARRKAETQYF TGCAGTGCTAGACGAAAAGCGGAGACCCAGTACTTC
14 TRBJ2-7 . TRBV2 few CASSELGVLYEQYF TGTGCCAGCAGTGAATTAGGGGTTTTATACGAGCAGTACTTC
15 TRBJ2-1 TRBD1 TRBV7-3 . CASSTGTGEHNEQFF TGTGCCAGCAGCACCGGGACAGGGGAACACAATGAGCAGTTCTTC
16 TRBJ2-3 TRBD2 TRBV20-1 few CSARIDGGTATDTQYF TGCAGTGCTAGAATCGACGGGGGGACCGCCACAGATACGCAGTATTTT
14 TRBJ1-1 . TRBV10-3 few CATTSGQGGTEAFF TGTGCCACCACTTCGGGTCAGGGAGGCACTGAAGCTTTCTTT
14 TRBJ2-7 TRBD2 TRBV12-3/TRBV12-4 few CASSVRGENYEQYF TGTGCCAGCAGTGTCCGGGGGGAGAATTACGAGCAGTACTTC
15 TRBJ2-3 . TRBV7-9 once CASSPLGGVADTQYF TGTGCCAGCAGCCCTCTGGGCGGGGTGGCAGATACGCAGTATTTT
16 TRBJ2-7 TRBD1 TRBV4-1 . CASSLPVGTGGDEQYF TGCGCCAGCAGCCTTCCTGTTGGGACAGGGGGAGACGAGCAGTACTTC
15 TRBJ2-5 . TRBV11-2 . CASSLLIRQQETQYF TGTGCCAGCAGCTTATTGATCCGGCAGCAAGAGACCCAGTACTTC
12 TRBJ2-4 . TRBV5-1 few CASGASGNIQYF TGCGCCAGTGGGGCGAGCGGAAACATTCAGTACTTC
12 TRBJ2-3 . TRBV6-2/TRBV6-3 few CASSTFPDTQYF TGTGCCAGCAGCACTTTCCCAGATACGCAGTATTTT
17 TRBJ2-7 . TRBV7-9 . CASSLISWQSSSYEQYF TGTGCCAGCAGCTTAATCTCGTGGCAGTCAAGCTCCTACGAGCAGTACTTC
15 TRBJ2-1 TRBD2 TRBV4-2 . CASSQGLAGFYEQFF TGTGCCAGCAGCCAAGGGCTAGCGGGGTTCTATGAGCAGTTCTTC
14 TRBJ2-5 TRBD2 TRBV30 . CAWSWLAGGETQYF TGTGCCTGGAGTTGGCTAGCGGGGGGGGAGACCCAGTACTTC
16 TRBJ2-6 . TRBV5-5 . CASSSRPGSGANVLTF TGTGCCAGCAGCTCGAGACCAGGGTCCGGGGCCAACGTCCTGACTTTC
13 TRBJ2-5 . TRBV20-1 many CSVPGRGQETQYF TGCAGTGTTCCGGGACGGGGTCAAGAGACCCAGTACTTC
12 TRBJ2-7 . TRBV5-6 many CASSTDYYEQYF TGTGCCAGCAGCACCGATTACTACGAGCAGTACTTC
16 TRBJ2-1 TRBD1 TRBV6-5 . CASSSEQGARYNEQFF TGTGCCAGCAGTTCCGAACAGGGGGCAAGGTACAATGAGCAGTTCTTC
15 TRBJ1-2 TRBD1 TRBV2 many CASSALQGADSGYTF TGTGCCAGCAGTGCGTTGCAGGGGGCGGATAGTGGCTACACCTTC
15 TRBJ1-5 . TRBV15 many CATSRDKGYNQPQHF TGTGCCACCAGCAGAGATAAGGGGTACAATCAGCCCCAGCATTTT
13 TRBJ1-1 . TRBV5-1 few CASGTTSNTEAFF TGCGCCAGCGGAACGACCTCGAACACTGAAGCTTTCTTT
16 TRBJ2-1 . TRBV5-1 few CASSLGGNPSYNEQFF TGCGCCAGCAGCTTGGGTGGGAACCCATCCTACAATGAGCAGTTCTTC
14 TRBJ2-1 . TRBV20-1 few CSARRAGSGDEQFF TGCAGTGCTAGGAGAGCCGGCTCAGGGGATGAGCAGTTCTTC
15 TRBJ2-3 . TRBV29-1 few CSVERTGTSADTQYF TGCAGCGTTGAAAGAACAGGGACGTCGGCAGATACGCAGTATTTT
12 TRBJ2-5 . TRBV29-1 few CSAWDSEETQYF TGCAGCGCCTGGGACTCCGAAGAGACCCAGTACTTC
14 TRBJ2-5 . TRBV20-1 few CSARSLAFQETQYF TGCAGTGCTAGATCCCTAGCGTTCCAAGAGACCCAGTACTTC
15 TRBJ2-2 . TRBV3-1 . CASSALSTYSGELFF TGTGCCAGCAGCGCGTTAAGCACCTATAGCGGGGAGCTGTTTTTT
14 TRBJ2-2 . TRBV19 few CASSIVQGLRQLFF TGTGCCAGTAGTATAGTCCAAGGCCTGCGGCAGCTGTTTTTT
12 TRBJ2-1 . TRBV5-6 . CASSLRYSEQFF TGTGCCAGCAGCCTGAGGTATAGCGAGCAGTTCTTC
13 TRBJ1-4 . TRBV7-8 few CASSLDSYEKLFF TGTGCCAGCAGCTTAGACAGTTATGAAAAACTGTTTTTT
12 TRBJ1-1 . TRBV6-5 . CAVRGVYTEAFF TGTGCCGTCCGGGGGGTGTACACTGAAGCTTTCTTT
13 TRBJ2-7 . TRBV12-3/TRBV12-4 many CASSPDAPYEQYF TGTGCCAGCAGTCCTGATGCTCCCTACGAGCAGTACTTC
12 TRBJ2-1 . TRBV10-3 . CAVRGARNEQFF TGTGCCGTCCGGGGGGCCCGCAATGAGCAGTTCTTC
11 TRBJ2-5 . TRBV12-3/TRBV12-4 . CASSSTGPQYF TGTGCCAGCAGTTCCACGGGGCCCCAGTACTTC
15 TRBJ1-1 TRBD1 TRBV5-5 . CASSDPGTGDTEAFF TGTGCCAGCAGCGACCCCGGGACAGGGGACACTGAAGCTTTCTTT
15 TRBJ1-1 . TRBV3-1 . CASSQALRTGTTVFF TGTGCCAGCAGCCAAGCTCTCCGGACCGGCACGACGGTTTTCTTT
17 TRBJ2-1 TRBD2 TRBV20-1 once CSARDAAPQRERGEQFF TGCAGTGCTAGAGACGCAGCCCCCCAGCGGGAGAGAGGTGAGCAGTTCTTC
11 TRBJ1-2 . TRBV16 few CASSPRHGYTF TGTGCCAGCAGCCCCCGCCATGGCTACACCTTC
14 TRBJ2-5 TRBD2 TRBV29-1 few CSVESGAHQETQYF TGCAGCGTTGAAAGCGGGGCCCACCAAGAGACCCAGTACTTC
15 TRBJ1-2 . TRBV18 few CASSPEQGTLYGYTF TGTGCCAGCTCACCCGAACAGGGAACCCTCTATGGCTACACCTTC
12 TRBJ1-5 TRBD1 TRBV29-1 few CSAGTVDQPQHF TGCAGCGCTGGGACAGTTGATCAGCCCCAGCATTTT
16 TRBJ2-2 . TRBV7-6 . CASSPLEVGDTGELFF TGTGCCAGCAGCCCCCTAGAGGTTGGGGACACCGGGGAGCTGTTTTTT
12 TRBJ2-1 . TRBV7-9 . CASSSTRVEQFF TGTGCCAGCAGCTCAACTAGGGTCGAGCAGTTCTTC
13 TRBJ2-2 . TRBV20-1 . CSASYLITGELFF TGCAGTGCTAGTTATCTGATCACCGGGGAGCTGTTTTTT
16 TRBJ2-5 TRBD2 TRBV6-2/TRBV6-3 . CASRSGTSGLQRTQYF TGTGCCAGCAGATCCGGGACTAGCGGCTTGCAACGGACCCAGTACTTC
12 TRBJ2-1 TRBD2 TRBV20-1 few CSAGAGENEQFF TGCAGTGCGGGAGCGGGGGAAAATGAGCAGTTCTTC
15 TRBJ2-7 TRBD2 TRBV20-1 . CSARGGGLVAYEQYF TGCAGTGCTAGAGGCGGGGGGCTGGTTGCCTACGAGCAGTACTTC
15 TRBJ2-1 . TRBV7-9 . CASSRAVYSYNEQFF TGTGCCAGCAGCAGAGCGGTTTACTCCTACAATGAGCAGTTCTTC